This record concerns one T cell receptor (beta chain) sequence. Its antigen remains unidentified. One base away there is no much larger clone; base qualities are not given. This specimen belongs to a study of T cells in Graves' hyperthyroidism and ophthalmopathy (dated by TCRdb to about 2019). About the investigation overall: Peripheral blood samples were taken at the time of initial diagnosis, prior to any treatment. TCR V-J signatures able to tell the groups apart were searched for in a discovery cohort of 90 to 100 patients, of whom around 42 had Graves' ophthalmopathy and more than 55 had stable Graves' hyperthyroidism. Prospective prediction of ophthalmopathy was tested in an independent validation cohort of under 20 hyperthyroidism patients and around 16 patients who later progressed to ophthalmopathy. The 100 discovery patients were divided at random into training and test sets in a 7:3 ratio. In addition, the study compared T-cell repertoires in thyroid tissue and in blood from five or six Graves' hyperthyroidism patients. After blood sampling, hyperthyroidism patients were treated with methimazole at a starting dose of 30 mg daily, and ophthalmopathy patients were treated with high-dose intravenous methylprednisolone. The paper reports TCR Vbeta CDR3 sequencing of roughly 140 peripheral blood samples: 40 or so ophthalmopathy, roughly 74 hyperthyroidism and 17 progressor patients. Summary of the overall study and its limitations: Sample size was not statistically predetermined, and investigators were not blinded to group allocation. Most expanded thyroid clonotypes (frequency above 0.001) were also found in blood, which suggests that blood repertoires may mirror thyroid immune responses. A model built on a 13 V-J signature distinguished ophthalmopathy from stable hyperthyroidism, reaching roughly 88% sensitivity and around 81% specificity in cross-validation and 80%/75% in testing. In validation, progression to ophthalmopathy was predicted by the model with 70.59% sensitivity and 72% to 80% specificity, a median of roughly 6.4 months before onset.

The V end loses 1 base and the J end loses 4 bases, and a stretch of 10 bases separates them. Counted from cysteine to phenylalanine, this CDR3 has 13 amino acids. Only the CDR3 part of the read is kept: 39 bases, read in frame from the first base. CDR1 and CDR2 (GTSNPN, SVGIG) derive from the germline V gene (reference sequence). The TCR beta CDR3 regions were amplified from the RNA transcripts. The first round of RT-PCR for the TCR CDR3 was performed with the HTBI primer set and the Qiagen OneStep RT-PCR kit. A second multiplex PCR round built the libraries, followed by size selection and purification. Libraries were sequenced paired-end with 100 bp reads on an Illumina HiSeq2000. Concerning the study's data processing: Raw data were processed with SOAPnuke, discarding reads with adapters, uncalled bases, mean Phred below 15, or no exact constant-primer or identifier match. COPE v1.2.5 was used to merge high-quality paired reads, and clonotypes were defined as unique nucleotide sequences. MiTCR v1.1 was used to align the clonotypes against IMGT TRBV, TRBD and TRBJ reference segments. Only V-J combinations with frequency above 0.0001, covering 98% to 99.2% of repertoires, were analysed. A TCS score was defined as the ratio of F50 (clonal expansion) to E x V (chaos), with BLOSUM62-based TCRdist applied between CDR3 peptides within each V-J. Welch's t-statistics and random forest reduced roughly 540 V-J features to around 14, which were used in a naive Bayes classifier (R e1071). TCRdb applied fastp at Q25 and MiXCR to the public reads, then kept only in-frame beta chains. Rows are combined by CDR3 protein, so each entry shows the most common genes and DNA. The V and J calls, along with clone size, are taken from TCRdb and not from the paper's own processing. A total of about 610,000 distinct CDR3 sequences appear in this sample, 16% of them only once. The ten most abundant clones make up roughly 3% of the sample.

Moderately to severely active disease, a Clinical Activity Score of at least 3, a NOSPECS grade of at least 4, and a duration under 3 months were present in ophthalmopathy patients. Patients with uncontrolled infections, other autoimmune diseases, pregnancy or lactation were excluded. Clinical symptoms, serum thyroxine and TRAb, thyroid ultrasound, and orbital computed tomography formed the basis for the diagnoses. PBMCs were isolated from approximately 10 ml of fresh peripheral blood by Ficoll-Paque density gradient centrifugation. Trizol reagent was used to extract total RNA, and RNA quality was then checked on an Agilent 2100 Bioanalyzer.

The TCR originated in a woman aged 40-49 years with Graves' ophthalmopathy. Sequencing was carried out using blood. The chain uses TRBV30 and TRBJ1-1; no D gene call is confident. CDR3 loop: CAWSATRGTEAFF. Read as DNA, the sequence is TGTGCCTGGAGTGCGACAAGAGGCACTGAAGCTTTCTTT.